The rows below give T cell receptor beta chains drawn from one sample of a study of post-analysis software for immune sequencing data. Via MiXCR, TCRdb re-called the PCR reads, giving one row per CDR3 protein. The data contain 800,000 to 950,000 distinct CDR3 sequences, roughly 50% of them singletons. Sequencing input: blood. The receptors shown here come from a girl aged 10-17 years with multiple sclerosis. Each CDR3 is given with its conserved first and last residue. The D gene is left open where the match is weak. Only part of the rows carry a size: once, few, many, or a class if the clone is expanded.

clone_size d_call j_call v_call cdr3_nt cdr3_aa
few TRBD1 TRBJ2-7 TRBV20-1 TGCAGTGCTCAGGGACAGGGGGCCTACGAGCAGTACTTC CSAQGQGAYEQYF
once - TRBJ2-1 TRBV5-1 TGCGCCAGCAGCGCCGGCGATACGCGCAGTGAGCAGTTCTTC CASSAGDTRSEQFF
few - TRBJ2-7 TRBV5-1 TGCGCCAGCAGCTTAGGAGGGGCTCGGAACGAGCAGTACTTC CASSLGGARNEQYF
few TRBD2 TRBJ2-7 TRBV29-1 TGCAGCCTATTCCGCGGGAGGGATTACTACGAGCAGTACTTC CSLFRGRDYYEQYF
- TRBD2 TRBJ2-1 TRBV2 TGTGCCAGCAGGATCCAGCGGGGGGTAAATAGATCCTACAATGAGCAGTTCTTC CASRIQRGVNRSYNEQFF
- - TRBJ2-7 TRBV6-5 TGTGCCAGCAGTTACAGGGGATCCCTCGGCGAGCAGTACTTC CASSYRGSLGEQYF
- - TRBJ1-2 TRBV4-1 TGCGCCAGCAGCCAAGAGTGGGGAGAGGGGACGGCTAACTATGGCTACACCTTC CASSQEWGEGTANYGYTF
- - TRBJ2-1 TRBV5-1 TGCGCCAGCAGCTTGGGTTCGGGGACCGGTGGCAATGAGCAGTTCTTC CASSLGSGTGGNEQFF
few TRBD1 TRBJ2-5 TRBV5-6 TGTGCCAGCAGCCTGGCCGGGACAGGGCCCAATGAGCAGTACTTC CASSLAGTGPNEQYF
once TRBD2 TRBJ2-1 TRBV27 TGTGCCAGCAGTTTATTAGTTCGGCTAGCGGTCCGAGGGGTCCCCTACAATGAGCAGTTCTTC CASSLLVRLAVRGVPYNEQFF
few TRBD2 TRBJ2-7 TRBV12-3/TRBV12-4 TGTGCCAGCAGCCAAACCCCTCTAGGACTATATCTAGCGGGGGTCTACGAGCAGTACTTC CASSQTPLGLYLAGVYEQYF
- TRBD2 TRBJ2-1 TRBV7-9 TGTGCCAGCAGTGCGGGGGAACGCTACAATGAGCAGTTCTTC CASSAGERYNEQFF
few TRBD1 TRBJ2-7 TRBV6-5 TGTGCCAGCAGTTCGGGACAGGGGATTCGGGAGCAGTACTTC CASSSGQGIREQYF
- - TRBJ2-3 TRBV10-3 TGTGCCATCAGTGCGACCAGGGGAGATACGCAGTATTTT CAISATRGDTQYF
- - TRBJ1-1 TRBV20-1 TGCAGTGCTAGAGCCGCCGGAGGGGGGGACACTGAAGCTTTCTTT CSARAAGGGDTEAFF
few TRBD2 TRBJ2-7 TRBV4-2 TGTGCCAGCAGCCAAGATCGGCTAGCGGGGGCCGAGCAGTACTTC CASSQDRLAGAEQYF
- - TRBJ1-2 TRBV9 TGTGCCAGCAGCTTTAGGGGGATACTAAACTATGGCTACACCTTC CASSFRGILNYGYTF
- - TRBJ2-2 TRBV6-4 TGTGCCGGCAGTGACACCGGGGCAGGGGAGACCGGGGAGCTGTTTTTT CAGSDTGAGETGELFF
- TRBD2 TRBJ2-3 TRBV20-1 TGCAGTGCTAGATTAGCGGGGACCGCGGCAGATACGCAGTATTTT CSARLAGTAADTQYF
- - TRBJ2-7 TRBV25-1 TGTGCCAGCAGTGAATATAGTAGAGGGGCCTCCTACGAGCAGTACTTC CASSEYSRGASYEQYF
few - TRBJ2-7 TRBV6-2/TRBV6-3 TGTGCCAGCTTAAGGGCCCCGTACGAGCAGTACTTC CASLRAPYEQYF
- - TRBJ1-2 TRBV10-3 TGTGCCATCAGTGCTAAGGGCACAAGGGACTATGGCTACACCTTC CAISAKGTRDYGYTF
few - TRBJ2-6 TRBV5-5 TGTGCCAGCAGCTTGGAAACGGGGTACACTGGGGCCAACGTCCTGACTTTC CASSLETGYTGANVLTF
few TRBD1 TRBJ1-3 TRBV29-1 TGCAGCGTTGACGACAGACAGGGCGGAAACACCATATATTTT CSVDDRQGGNTIYF
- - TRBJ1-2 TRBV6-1 TGTGCCAGCAGTGGACAGTCGAGCAGCTATGGCTACACCTTC CASSGQSSSYGYTF
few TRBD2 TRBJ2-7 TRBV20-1 TGCAGTGCTAGGGGGACTAGCGGGAGAGGCGAGCAGTACTTC CSARGTSGRGEQYF
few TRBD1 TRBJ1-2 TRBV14 TGTGCCAGCAGCCAAGGACAGGGGGCGCACCTCACCTTC CASSQGQGAHLTF